This T cell receptor beta chain was identified during a study of T-cell reconstitution after alpha-beta-depleted transplantation in children. Preparation of the TCRbeta library used unique molecular identifiers. Via MiXCR, TCRdb re-called the PCR reads, giving one row per CDR3 protein. The sample consists of about 980,000 distinct CDR3 sequences, roughly 29% of them appearing once. Germline V CDR1 and CDR2: SGHRS, YFSETQ. Losses at the gene ends were 3 bases for V and 1 base for J; bases not matched to a gene: 7. The CDR3 is 16 residues long. Study-level findings and limits: As was reported, about two months after transplant, alpha-beta T cells came from several hundred expanded graft clones. T cells produced anew were the main source of T-cell counts and diversity one year after transplant.

Concerning this clonotype: Its antigen is undetermined.

V and J are TRBV5-1 and TRBJ1-1; TRBD1 aligns across 9 bases. The TCR sequence derives from a boy under two years old who had a stem cell transplant for SCID, so the T cells may come from the graft donor. The sample here was PBMCs, mostly from graft donor cells, taken 360 days after TCRalphabeta/CD19-depleted stem cell transplant. CDR3 sequence: CASSWGQGLRNTEAFF. DNA for the CDR3: TGCGCCAGCAGCTGGGGACAGGGCCTACGGAACACTGAAGCTTTCTTT. The full variable domain, its missing parts supplied by reference TRBV5-1 and TRBJ1-1, is KAGVTQTPRYLIKTRGQQVTLSCSPISGHRSVSWYQQTPGQGLQFLFEYFSETQRNKGNFPGRFSGRQFSNSRSEMNVSTLELGDSALYLCASSWGQGLRNTEAFFGQGTRLTVV.